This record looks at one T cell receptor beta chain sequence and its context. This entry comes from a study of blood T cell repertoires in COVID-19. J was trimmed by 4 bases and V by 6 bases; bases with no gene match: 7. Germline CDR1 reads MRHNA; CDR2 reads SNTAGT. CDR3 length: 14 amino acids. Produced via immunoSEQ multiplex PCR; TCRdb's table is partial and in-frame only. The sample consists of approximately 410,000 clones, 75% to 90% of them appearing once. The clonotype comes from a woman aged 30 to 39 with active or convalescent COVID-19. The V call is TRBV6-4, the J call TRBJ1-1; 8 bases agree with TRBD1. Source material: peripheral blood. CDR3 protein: CASSPTGVGTEAFF. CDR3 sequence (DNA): TGTGCCAGCAGCCCGACAGGGGTCGGCACTGAAGCTTTCTTT.